The sequence of this TCR beta chain was determined in a study of cytomegalovirus exposure and HLA in healthy donors. Though nominally healthy at sampling, donors likely had unrecorded immune exposures. Germline CDR1 is SGHVS and CDR2 is FQNEAQ. Unmatched junction bases numbered 7, after V lost 5 bases and J lost 2 bases. The CDR3 loop spans 15 amino acids. The PCR used 60 Vbeta and 13 Jbeta primers. Clones were read by immunoSEQ multiplex PCR, and TCRdb kept only the in-frame ones, dropping some. The sample shows 90,000 to 100,000 clones, about three quarters of them seen only once. The receptor's source is a man aged 40-49 years in good health and CMV-seropositive. The sequenced sample consisted of PBMCs. The rearrangement links TRBV7-8 to TRBJ2-3, with TRBD1 matching over 7 bases. The CDR3 DNA follows: TGTGCCAGCAGCAAAGGGGGCGGGTTCACAGATACGCAGTATTTT. As protein: CASSKGGGFTDTQYF.